The sequence of this T cell receptor beta chain was determined in a study of T cell responses to AZD1222 COVID-19 vaccine. Background on the study: Whether given at about 4 or about 12 weeks, second doses were pooled.

CDR3 size: 15 residues. With 7 bases removed from V and 0 bases from J, the gap between germline ends came to 13 bases. CDR1 is SNHLY and CDR2 is FYNNEI in the germline V gene. Here immunoSEQ multiplex PCR was the method, and the copy in TCRdb shows in-frame clones only, minus some. Of tens of thousands of clones listed, about 86% are singletons. The study's findings and limits: Epitopes outside B.1.351 and B.1.1.7 mutated regions reportedly drew nearly half of spike TCRs. Vaccination with two AZD1222 doses was followed by a rise in Spike-specific TCR breadth and depth.

As concerns this clone: The antigen is undetermined.

J is TRBJ2-1 and V is TRBV2; a possible D gene is TRBD2 (5 bases). Sequenced here: peripheral blood, sampled on day 0 of AZD1222 vaccination. This receptor was obtained from an adult in good health. The CDR3 loop is CASIVGGSSYNEQFF. DNA of the CDR3: TGTGCCAGCATCGTAGGTGGGAGCTCCTACAATGAGCAGTTCTTC.